The 18 T cell receptor beta chains in this list originate from one sample, sequenced in a study of T cell responses to AZD1222 COVID-19 vaccine (dated by TCRdb to the early 2020s). Preparation of the library involved the immunoSEQ multiplex PCR assay. The source is immuneACCESS, and TCRdb retained only in-frame sequences with V and J called. Part of the clones is not carried over; for the studies checked, unresolved V genes explain less than half of this, and the remainder is unexplained. Recorded for this sample are 80,000 to 100,000 clones; around 90% of them occurred a single time. The ten most abundant clones make up around 5% of the sample. The sample's time point label, in plain terms: about 28 days (+/-7) after the second vaccine dose. The material sequenced was peripheral blood, taken 28 days after the second AZD1222 dose. These TCRs come from an adult who received the AZD1222 COVID-19 vaccine.

With regard to this clone: The junction and the germline gene differ at one end; a read error may be behind it. The V call is TRBV3-1 (or the pseudogene TRBV3-2), the J call TRBJ2-5; no clear D gene. The CDR3 extends over 13 amino acids. Germline V lookup: CDR1 LGHDT, CDR2 YNNKEL (reference sequence). CDR3 nucleotide sequence: TGTGCCAGCAGCCAAGGTACCGGGCCCCCCCGGCACTTC. Protein: CASSQGTGPPRHF.

The chain uses TRBV29-1 and TRBJ1-1; 8 bases fit TRBD1. V shed 4 bases, J shed 3 bases, and the junction held 10 bases outside the gene matches. The V gene's germline CDR1 is SQVTM and CDR2 ANQGSEA. This CDR3 has 15 amino acids. The CDR3 spells CSVVEQGVGDTEAFF. The DNA of the CDR3 is TGCAGCGTTGTGGAACAGGGGGTAGGGGACACTGAAGCTTTCTTT. Full variable domain (missing parts from reference TRBV29-1 and TRBJ1-1): SAVISQKPSRDICQRGTSLTIQCQVDSQVTMMFWYRQQPGQSLTLIATANQGSEATYESGFVIDKFPISRPNLTFSTLTVSNMSPEDSSIYLCSVVEQGVGDTEAFFGQGTRLTVV.

By share, this clone counts as large. The CDR3 sequence: CASSPGKDGYTF. CDR3 bases: TGTGCCAGCAGCCCAGGGAAGGATGGCTACACCTTC. This sequence joins TRBV7-8 and TRBJ1-2; possible D gene TRBD1, 5 bases. Per the germline V gene, CDR1 is SGHVS and CDR2 is FQNEAQ. The CDR3 is 12 residues long. Between the trimmed V and J ends, which lost 5 bases and 6 bases, there was a span of 10 bases. Combining the CDR3 with reference TRBV7-8 and TRBJ1-2 gives the whole variable domain GAGVSQSPRYKVAKRGQDVALRCDPISGHVSLFWYQQALGQGPEFLTYFQNEAQLDKSGLPSDRFFAERPEGSVSTLKIQRTQQEDSAVYLCASSPGKDGYTFGSGTRLTVV.

This chain connects TRBV19 to TRBJ1-5; D unresolved. Germline assignment: CDR1 LNHDA and CDR2 SQIVND (reference sequence). The V end lost 7 bases, the J end lost 0 bases, and 10 bases lay between the germline ends. The length of the CDR3 is 14 residues. CDR3 amino acids: CASTPTGSNQPQHF. CDR3 in DNA: TGTGCCAGTACCCCGACTGGTAGCAATCAGCCCCAGCATTTT.

The genes are TRBV29-1 and TRBJ2-1, with a possible D match to TRBD1 (5 bases). Trimming shortened V by 0 bases and J by 9 bases, and 9 bases separated the two germline ends. The CDR3 covers 12 residues. Germline CDR1 is SQVTM and CDR2 is ANQGSEA. The CDR3 protein is CSVEDSDSEQFF. CDR3 in DNA: TGCAGCGTTGAAGACTCCGACAGTGAGCAGTTCTTC.

The J gene is TRBJ2-1, the V gene TRBV6-5, with a weak D call TRBD2 (6 bases). The V gene lost 4 bases and the J gene lost 3 bases, with 10 bases spanning the gap. CDR3 length: 14 amino acids. Germline loops: CDR1 MNHEY, CDR2 SVGAGI. In DNA, the CDR3 is TGTGCCAGCAGTTCGGGACTTAACTACAATGAGCAGTTCTTC. Translating it yields CASSSGLNYNEQFF.

V usage is TRBV14 and J usage is TRBJ1-6; TRBD1 agrees at 9 bases. The CDR3 extends over 16 amino acids. Germline CDR1 SGHDN, CDR2 FVKESK. V lost 1 base and J lost 3; bases outside the gene matches: 1. The CDR3 DNA reads TGTGCCAGCAGCCAAGGACAGGGGGTCTATAATTCACCCCTCCACTTT. Protein sequence: CASSQGQGVYNSPLHF.

The chain recombines TRBV3-1 (or the pseudogene TRBV3-2) with TRBJ1-5; D gene unclear. The CDR3 has 15 residues. Deletions cut 1 base from V and 7 bases from J, with 14 bases between. CDR1 and CDR2 from the germline V gene are LGHDT and YNNKEL (reference sequence). The CDR3 is CASSQGAGVGQPQHF. For the CDR3, the DNA is TGTGCCAGCAGCCAAGGAGCCGGGGTAGGGCAGCCCCAGCATTTT.

The chain has TRBV5-6 and TRBJ2-3, with TRBD1 matching over 10 bases. The V gene's germline CDR1 is SGHDT and CDR2 YYEEEE. There are 14 residues in the CDR3. Trimming removed 4 bases from V and 8 bases from J; junction bases left unmatched: 7. This CDR3 reads CASSPGQGIGTQYF. DNA for the CDR3: TGTGCCAGCAGCCCGGGACAGGGGATTGGTACGCAGTATTTT.

The chain joins TRBV3-1 (or the pseudogene TRBV3-2) to TRBJ2-1; possible D gene TRBD2, 6 bases. Trimming removed 3 bases from V and 1 base from J, with 10 bases in between. The germline V gene encodes CDR1 LGHDT and CDR2 YNNKEL (reference sequence). The CDR3 is 15 residues long. For the CDR3, the DNA is TGTGCCAGCAGCCAGATCGGGGGATCCTACAATGAGCAGTTCTTC. This sequence encodes CASSQIGGSYNEQFF.

The CDR3 here is CASTLSSPSTDTQYF. CDR3 nucleotide sequence: TGTGCCAGCACCCTTTCGTCCCCCAGCACAGATACGCAGTATTTT. The chain links TRBV18 to TRBJ2-3; D is unresolved. V was cut by 8 bases and J by 0 bases, with 15 bases left in between. The CDR3 consists of 15 residues. CDR1 and CDR2 (germline): KGHSH, LQKENI.

The gene calls are TRBV18 and TRBJ2-1; 8 nucleotides match TRBD1. The CDR3 is 15 residues long. The germline CDR1 and CDR2 sequences are KGHSH and LQKENI. After removal of 4 bases from V and 7 bases from J, the junction contained 9 bases not matched to a gene. The CDR3 DNA follows: TGTGCCAGCTCACTAAGGACAGGGCAATTTAATGAGCAGTTCTTC. This encodes CASSLRTGQFNEQFF.

The gene calls are TRBV6-1 and TRBJ1-2; 12 bases agree with TRBD1. CDR3 size: 15 residues. V dropped 2 bases and J dropped 4; count of bases not matched to a gene: 2. Looked up from germline, CDR1 is MNHNS and CDR2 is SASEGT. CDR3: CASSEPGQGAYGYTF. The CDR3 region has the DNA TGTGCCAGCAGTGAACCGGGACAGGGGGCCTATGGCTACACCTTC.

This chain links TRBV14 with TRBJ1-2; no clear D. The length of the CDR3 is 17 residues. V gave up 0 bases and J gave up 3 bases, with 17 bases separating them. Germline CDR1 and CDR2: SGHDN and FVKESK. CDR3 protein: CASSQEARRHTYYGYTF. The CDR3 DNA reads as TGTGCCAGCAGCCAAGAGGCACGGCGGCACACATACTATGGCTACACCTTC.

This clone is a singleton in its sample. The rearrangement uses TRBV3-1 (or the pseudogene TRBV3-2) and TRBJ1-5; no definite D call. The CDR3 length is 13 residues. The germline V gene encodes CDR1 LGHDT and CDR2 YNNKEL (reference sequence). Trimming stripped 0 bases from V and 4 bases from J, with 4 bases between. The CDR3 spells CASSQDLNQPQHF. The CDR3 DNA reads as TGTGCCAGCAGCCAAGATCTAAATCAGCCCCAGCATTTT.

The V call is TRBV18, the J call TRBJ2-7, with D perhaps TRBD1 (5 bases). The CDR3 covers 16 residues. Germline assignment: CDR1 KGHSH and CDR2 LQKENI. Trimming took off 5 bases at V and 2 bases at J, with 19 bases between the two ends. CDR3 residues: CASSILPGLRTYEQYF. The CDR3, as DNA: TGTGCCAGCTCAATACTTCCAGGGTTGAGGACCTACGAGCAGTACTTC.

V gene TRBV6-5 combines with J gene TRBJ2-7; perhaps D is TRBD1 or TRBD2 (5 bases each). There are 13 residues in the CDR3. Trimming left V 7 bases short and J 1 base short, with 11 bases between. Germline V CDR1 and CDR2: MNHEY, SVGAGI. Here the CDR3 reads CASTVGESYEQYF. The CDR3 DNA reads TGTGCCAGCACCGTGGGGGAATCCTACGAGCAGTACTTC.

The chain has TRBV11-2 and TRBJ1-6; D remains ambiguous. Trimming pared 0 bases from V and 1 base from J, leaving 10 bases between. The CDR3 is made up of 17 amino acids. Germline V gene lookup returns CDR1 SGHAT and CDR2 FQNNGV. Here the CDR3 reads CASSLDKARSYNSPLHF. CDR3 DNA: TGTGCCAGCAGCTTAGATAAAGCCAGGTCCTATAATTCACCCCTCCACTTT.